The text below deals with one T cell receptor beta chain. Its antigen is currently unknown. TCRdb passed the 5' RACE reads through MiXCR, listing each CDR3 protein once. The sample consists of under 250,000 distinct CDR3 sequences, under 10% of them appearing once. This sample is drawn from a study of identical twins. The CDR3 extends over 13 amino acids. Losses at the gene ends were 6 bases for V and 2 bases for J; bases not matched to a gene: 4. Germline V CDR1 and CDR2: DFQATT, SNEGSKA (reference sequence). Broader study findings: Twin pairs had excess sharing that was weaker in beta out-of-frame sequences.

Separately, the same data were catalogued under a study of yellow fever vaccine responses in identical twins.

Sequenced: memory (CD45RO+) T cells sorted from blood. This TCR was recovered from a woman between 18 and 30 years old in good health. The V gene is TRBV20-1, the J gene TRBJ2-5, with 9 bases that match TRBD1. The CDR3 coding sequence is TGCAGTGCAATAGGACAGGGGCAAGAGACCCAGTACTTC. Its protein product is CSAIGQGQETQYF.